This T cell receptor (beta chain) was observed in a study of blood T cell repertoires in COVID-19. Study information: Some COVID-19 samples were acute and others convalescent; all came from the United States, Italy and Spain.

The study drew participants aged about 18 to 89 years from about two dozen US areas. Cohorts were determined from participant-reported clinical history. The junction had 2 bases not matched to a gene; V was cut back by 3 bases and J by 2 bases. The CDR3 sequence is 15 residues long. CDR1 and CDR2 (germline): KGHDR, SFDVKD. Sequenced by immunoSEQ multiplex PCR; TCRdb stores in-frame clones only, minus some. This sample carries about 260,000 clones, approximately 89% of them seen once, and the ten largest clones take over 1%. This chain connects TRBV24-1 to TRBJ1-5; 8 positions agree with TRBD1. This TCR was sampled from a woman between 40 and 50 years old with acute COVID-19. Sequencing was performed on PBMCs or T cells enriched from blood (not recorded which). This CDR3 reads CATSDETGGNQPQHF. CDR3 sequence (DNA): TGTGCCACCAGTGATGAGACAGGGGGCAATCAGCCCCAGCATTTT.